This T cell receptor beta chain is from a study of blood T cell repertoires in COVID-19. Background on the study: The United States, Italy and Spain were the sources of the acute and convalescent COVID-19 samples. The analysed material was cDNA or gDNA that came from T cells, B-cell-depleted T cells, or PBMCs.

Original methodology: For nucleated cells, counts were estimated from reference gene primer amplification. Here immunoSEQ multiplex PCR was the method, and the copy in TCRdb shows in-frame clones only, minus some. V and J calls plus clone size are reproduced from that table; the DNA served to infer D and trimming. The table shows around 130,000 clones, with about 80% occurring only once. In germline, CDR1 is MNHEY, CDR2 SVGEGT. Trimming removed 2 bases from V and 0 bases from J; junction bases left unmatched: 10. CDR3 length equals 19 residues. The TCR sequence derives from a woman aged 45 to 65 with acute or convalescent COVID-19. This chain joins TRBV6-2 or TRBV6-3 and TRBJ2-3, with 11 bases lining up with TRBD2. The sample consisted of peripheral blood. CDR3 sequence (DNA): TGTGCCAGCAGTTACCCGACTAGCGGGGCTCAGATTAGCACAGATACGCAGTATTTT. Translated: CASSYPTSGAQISTDTQYF.